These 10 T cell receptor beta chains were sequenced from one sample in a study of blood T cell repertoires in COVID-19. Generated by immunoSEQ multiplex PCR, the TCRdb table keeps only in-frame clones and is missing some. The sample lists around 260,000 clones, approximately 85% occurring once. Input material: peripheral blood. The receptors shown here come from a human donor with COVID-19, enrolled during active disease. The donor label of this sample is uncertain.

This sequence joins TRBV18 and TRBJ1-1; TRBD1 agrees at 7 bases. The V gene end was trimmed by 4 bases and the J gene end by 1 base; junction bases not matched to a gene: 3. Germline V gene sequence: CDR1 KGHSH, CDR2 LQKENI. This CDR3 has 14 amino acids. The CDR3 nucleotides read TGTGCCAGCTCACGCGGACAGGAGAACACTGAAGCTTTCTTT. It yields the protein CASSRGQENTEAFF.

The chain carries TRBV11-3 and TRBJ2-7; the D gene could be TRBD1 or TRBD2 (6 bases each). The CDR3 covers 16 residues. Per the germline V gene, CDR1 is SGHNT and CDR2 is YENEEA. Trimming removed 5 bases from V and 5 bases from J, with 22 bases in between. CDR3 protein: CASSLGGGERLDEQYF. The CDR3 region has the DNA TGTGCCAGCAGCCTAGGGGGAGGAGAGAGGTTAGACGAGCAGTACTTC.

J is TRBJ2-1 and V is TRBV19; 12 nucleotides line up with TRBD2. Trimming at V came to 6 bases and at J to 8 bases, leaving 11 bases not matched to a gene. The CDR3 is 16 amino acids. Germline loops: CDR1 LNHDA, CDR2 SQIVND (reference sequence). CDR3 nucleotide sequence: TGTGCCAGTAGCAACCAGCTAGCGGGAGGGCCCTATGAGCAGTTCTTC. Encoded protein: CASSNQLAGGPYEQFF.

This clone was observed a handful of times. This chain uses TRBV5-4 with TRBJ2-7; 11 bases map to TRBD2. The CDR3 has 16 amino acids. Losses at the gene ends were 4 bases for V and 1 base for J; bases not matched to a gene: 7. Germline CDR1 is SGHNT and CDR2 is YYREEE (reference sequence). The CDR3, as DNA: TGTGCCAGCAGCCCTCCCCTAGCGGGAGGTTCCTACGAGCAGTACTTC. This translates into CASSPPLAGGSYEQYF. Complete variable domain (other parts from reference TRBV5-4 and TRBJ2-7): ETGVTQSPTHLIKTRGQQVTLRCSSQSGHNTVSWYQQALGQGPQFIFQYYREEENGRGNFPPRFSGLQFPNYSSELNVNALELDDSALYLCASSPPLAGGSYEQYFGPGTRLTVT.

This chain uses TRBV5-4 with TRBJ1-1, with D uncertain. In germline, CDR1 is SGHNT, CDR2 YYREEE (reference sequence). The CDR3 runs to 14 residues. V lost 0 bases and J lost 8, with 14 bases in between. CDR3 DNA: TGTGCCAGCAGCTTGGCAGTATCAGAAAACGAAGCTTTCTTT. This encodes CASSLAVSENEAFF.

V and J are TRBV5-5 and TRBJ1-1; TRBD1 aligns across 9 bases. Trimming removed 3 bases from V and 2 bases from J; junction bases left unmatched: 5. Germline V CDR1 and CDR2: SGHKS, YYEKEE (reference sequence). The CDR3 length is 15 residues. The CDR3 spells CASSSQGAINTEAFF. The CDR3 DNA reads TGTGCCAGCAGCTCACAGGGGGCGATCAACACTGAAGCTTTCTTT.

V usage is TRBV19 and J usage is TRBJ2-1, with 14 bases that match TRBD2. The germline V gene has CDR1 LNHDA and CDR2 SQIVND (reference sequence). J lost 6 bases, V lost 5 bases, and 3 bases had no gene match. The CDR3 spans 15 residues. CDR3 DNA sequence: TGTGCCAGTAGTCTCGGGACTAGCGGGAGCAATGAGCAGTTCTTC. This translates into CASSLGTSGSNEQFF.

The CDR3 is CASSVRGATEAFF. In DNA, the CDR3 is TGTGCCAGTAGTGTGCGGGGGGCCACTGAAGCTTTCTTT. The chain is built from TRBV19 and TRBJ1-1, with D possibly being TRBD1 (6 bases). Germline lookup yields CDR1 LNHDA and CDR2 SQIVND (reference sequence). Deletions cut 5 bases from V and 4 bases from J, with 11 bases between. The CDR3 contains 13 residues.

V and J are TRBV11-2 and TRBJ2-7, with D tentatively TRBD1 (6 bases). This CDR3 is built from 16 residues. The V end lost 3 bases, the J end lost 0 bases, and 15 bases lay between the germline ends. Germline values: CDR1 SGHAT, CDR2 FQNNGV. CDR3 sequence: CASSFLVGGPSYEQYF. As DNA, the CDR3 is TGTGCCAGCAGCTTCCTGGTTGGGGGCCCCTCCTACGAGCAGTACTTC.

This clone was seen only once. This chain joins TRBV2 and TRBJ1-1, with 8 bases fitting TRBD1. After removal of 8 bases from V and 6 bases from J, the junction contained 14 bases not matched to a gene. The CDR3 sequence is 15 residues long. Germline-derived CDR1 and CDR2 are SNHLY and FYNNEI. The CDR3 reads CASRRNPQGAAEAFF. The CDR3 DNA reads TGTGCCAGCCGTAGAAACCCTCAGGGGGCAGCTGAAGCTTTCTTT.